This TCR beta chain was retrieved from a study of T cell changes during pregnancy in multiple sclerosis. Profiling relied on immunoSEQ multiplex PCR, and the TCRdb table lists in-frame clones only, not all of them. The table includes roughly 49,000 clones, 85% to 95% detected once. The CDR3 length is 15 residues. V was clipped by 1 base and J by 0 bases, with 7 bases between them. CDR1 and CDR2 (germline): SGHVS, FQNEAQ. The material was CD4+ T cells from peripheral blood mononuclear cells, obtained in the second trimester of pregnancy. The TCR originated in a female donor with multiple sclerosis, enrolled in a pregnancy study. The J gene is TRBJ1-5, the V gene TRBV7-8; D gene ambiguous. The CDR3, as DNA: TGTGCCAGCAGCTTAGGACTTCTTAGCAATCAGCCCCAGCATTTT. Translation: CASSLGLLSNQPQHF.